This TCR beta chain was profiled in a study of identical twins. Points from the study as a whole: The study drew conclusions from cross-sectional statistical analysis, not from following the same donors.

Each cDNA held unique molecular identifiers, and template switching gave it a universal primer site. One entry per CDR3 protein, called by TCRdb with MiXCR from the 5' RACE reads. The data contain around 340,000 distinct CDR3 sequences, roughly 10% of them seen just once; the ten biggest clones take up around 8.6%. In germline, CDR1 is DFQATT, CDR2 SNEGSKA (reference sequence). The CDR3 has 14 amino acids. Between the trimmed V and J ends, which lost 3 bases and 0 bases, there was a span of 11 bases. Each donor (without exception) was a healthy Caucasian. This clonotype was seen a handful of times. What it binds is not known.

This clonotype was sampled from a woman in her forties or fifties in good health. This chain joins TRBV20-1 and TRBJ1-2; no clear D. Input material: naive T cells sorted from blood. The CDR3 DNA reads TGCAGTGCTAGCCCCAGTACAGCTAACTATGGCTACACCTTC. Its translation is CSASPSTANYGYTF.